Following are 7 T cell receptor beta chains from one sample sequenced in a study of cytomegalovirus exposure and HLA in healthy donors. Researchers ran the PCR with 60 Vbeta and 13 Jbeta primers. The protocol was immunoSEQ multiplex PCR, while the TCRdb copy is restricted to in-frame clones and leaves out a portion. The sample is made up of roughly 80,000 clones, and the top ten hold approximately 0.63% of it. The sequencing input was PBMCs. These receptor sequences come from a middle-aged man in good health and CMV-seronegative.

The J gene is TRBJ2-3, the V gene TRBV10-1, with 9 bases identical to TRBD1. In germline, CDR1 is WNHNN, CDR2 SYGVQD (reference sequence). J lost 0 bases, V lost 2 bases, and 6 bases had no gene match. The CDR3 contains 17 residues. The CDR3 region is CASSELRQGGSTDTQYF. CDR3 bases: TGCGCCAGCAGTGAGCTCCGACAGGGGGGAAGCACAGATACGCAGTATTTT.

V and J are TRBV2 and TRBJ1-6, with D hard to call. V lost 9 bases and J lost 7, with 19 bases in between. Germline V gene sequence: CDR1 SNHLY, CDR2 FYNNEI. This CDR3 contains 15 residues. The CDR3 here is CASSNREGRNSPLHF. The CDR3 DNA sequence: TGTGCCAGTTCTAACCGGGAAGGACGCAATTCACCCCTCCACTTT.

V usage is TRBV19 and J usage is TRBJ1-5; TRBD1 might be the D (5 bases). The CDR3 sequence is 16 residues long. Trimming pared 3 bases from V and 3 bases from J, leaving 15 bases between. Germline V CDR1 and CDR2: LNHDA, SQIVND (reference sequence). This CDR3 reads CASSIRPLGPNQPQHF. The DNA of the CDR3 is TGTGCCAGTAGTATCAGGCCGCTGGGGCCCAATCAGCCCCAGCATTTT.

V and J are TRBV6-1 and TRBJ2-1; no definite D call. The germline V gene encodes CDR1 MNHNS and CDR2 SASEGT. This CDR3 comprises 12 residues. Trimming took 3 bases from V and 14 from J, leaving 14 bases between them. The CDR3 region is CASSEPARWKFF. DNA of the CDR3: TGTGCCAGCAGTGAGCCTGCGCGGTGGAAGTTCTTC.

This rearrangement joins TRBV5-1 to TRBJ1-1; TRBD1 matches at 7 bases. The CDR3 sequence is 15 residues long. The germline V gene encodes CDR1 SGHRS and CDR2 YFSETQ. V shed 3 bases and J 5 bases; nucleotides not matched to a gene: 10. The CDR3 coding sequence is TGCGCCAGCAGCTCGGACAGGAATTGGCGTACTGAAGCTTTCTTT. This codes for CASSSDRNWRTEAFF.

The J gene is TRBJ2-7, the V gene TRBV5-4, with 8 bases identical to TRBD1. Losses at the gene ends were 6 bases for V and 3 bases for J; bases not matched to a gene: 5. Germline lookup yields CDR1 SGHNT and CDR2 YYREEE (reference sequence). The CDR3 is 13 amino acids. The CDR3 sequence: CASNRDRSYEQYF. For the CDR3, the DNA is TGTGCCAGCAACCGGGACAGGAGCTACGAGCAGTACTTC.

The V and J genes are TRBV27 and TRBJ1-2, with 12 bases fitting TRBD1. V gave up 2 bases and J gave up 6 bases; unmatched junction bases: 13. The CDR3 is made up of 18 amino acids. From germline, CDR1 is MNHEY and CDR2 SMNVEV (reference sequence). CDR3 in amino acids: CASSLRDPGQGAENGYTF. CDR3 coding DNA: TGTGCCAGCAGTTTACGGGATCCGGGACAGGGGGCTGAGAATGGCTACACCTTC.